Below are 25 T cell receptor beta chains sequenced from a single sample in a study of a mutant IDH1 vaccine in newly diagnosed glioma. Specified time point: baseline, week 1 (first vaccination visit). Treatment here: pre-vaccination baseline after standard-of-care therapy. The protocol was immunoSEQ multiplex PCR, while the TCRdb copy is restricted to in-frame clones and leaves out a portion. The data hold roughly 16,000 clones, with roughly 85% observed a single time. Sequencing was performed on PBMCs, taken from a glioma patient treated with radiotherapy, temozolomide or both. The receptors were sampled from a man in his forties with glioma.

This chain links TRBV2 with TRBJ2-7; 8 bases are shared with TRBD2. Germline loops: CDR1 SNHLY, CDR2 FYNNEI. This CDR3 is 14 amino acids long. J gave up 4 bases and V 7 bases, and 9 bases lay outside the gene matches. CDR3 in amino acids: CASNLGGGTYEQYF. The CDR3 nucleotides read TGTGCCAGCAATCTTGGCGGGGGGACTTACGAGCAGTACTTC.

The CDR3 DNA reads as TGTGCCAGCAGCCCCCGGGACAGGGAGTTTCCCTACGAGCAGTACGTC. This translates into CASSPRDREFPYEQYV. V and J are TRBV11-3 and TRBJ2-7, with TRBD1 identical over 9 bases. CDR3 length: 16 amino acids. Germline trimming cut 5 bases from V and 2 bases from J; bases unmatched to any gene: 10. Germline values: CDR1 SGHNT, CDR2 YENEEA.

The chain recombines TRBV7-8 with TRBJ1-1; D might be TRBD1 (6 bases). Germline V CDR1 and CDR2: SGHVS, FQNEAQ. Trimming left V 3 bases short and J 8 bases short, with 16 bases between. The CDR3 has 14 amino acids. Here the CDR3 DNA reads TGTGCCAGCAGCTTTCAAGGGCGGAGGGGGGAAGCTTTCTTT. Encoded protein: CASSFQGRRGEAFF.

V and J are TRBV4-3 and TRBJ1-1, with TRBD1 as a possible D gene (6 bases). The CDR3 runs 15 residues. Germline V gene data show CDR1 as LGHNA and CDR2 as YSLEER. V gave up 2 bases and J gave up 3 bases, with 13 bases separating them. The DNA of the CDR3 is TGCGCCAGCAGCCAAAACAGGGAAGAGGACACTGAAGCTTTCTTT. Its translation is CASSQNREEDTEAFF.

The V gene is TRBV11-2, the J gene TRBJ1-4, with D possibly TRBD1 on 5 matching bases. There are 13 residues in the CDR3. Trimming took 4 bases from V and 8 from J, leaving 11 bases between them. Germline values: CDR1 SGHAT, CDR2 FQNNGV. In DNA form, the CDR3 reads TGTGCCAGCAGCTCGACAGCCTTCGAAAAACTGTTTTTT. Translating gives CASSSTAFEKLFF.

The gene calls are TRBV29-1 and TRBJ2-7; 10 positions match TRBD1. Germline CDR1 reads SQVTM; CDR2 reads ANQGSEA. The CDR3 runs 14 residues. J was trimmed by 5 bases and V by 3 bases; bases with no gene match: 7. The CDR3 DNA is TGCAGCGTTGAGCGGACAGGGGGGTCCGACGAGCAGTACTTC. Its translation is CSVERTGGSDEQYF.

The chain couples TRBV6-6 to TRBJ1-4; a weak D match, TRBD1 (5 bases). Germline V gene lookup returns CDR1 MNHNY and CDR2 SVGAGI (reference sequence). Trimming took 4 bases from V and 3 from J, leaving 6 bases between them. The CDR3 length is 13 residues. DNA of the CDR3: TGTGCCAGCAGTTCGACAGCTAATGAAAAACTGTTTTTT. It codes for CASSSTANEKLFF.

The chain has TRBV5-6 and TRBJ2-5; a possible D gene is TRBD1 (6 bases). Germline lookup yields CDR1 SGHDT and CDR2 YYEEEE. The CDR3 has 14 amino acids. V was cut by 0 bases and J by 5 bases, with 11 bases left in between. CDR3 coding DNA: TGTGCCAGCAGCTTGGCGCAGGGGACCGAGACCCAGTACTTC. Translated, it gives CASSLAQGTETQYF.

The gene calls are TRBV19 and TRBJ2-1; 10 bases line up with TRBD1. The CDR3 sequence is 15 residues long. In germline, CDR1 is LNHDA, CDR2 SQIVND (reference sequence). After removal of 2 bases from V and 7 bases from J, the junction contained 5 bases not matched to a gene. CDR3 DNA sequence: TGTGCCAGTAGTATAACCCGGACAGGGGGTAATGAGCAGTTCTTC. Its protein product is CASSITRTGGNEQFF.

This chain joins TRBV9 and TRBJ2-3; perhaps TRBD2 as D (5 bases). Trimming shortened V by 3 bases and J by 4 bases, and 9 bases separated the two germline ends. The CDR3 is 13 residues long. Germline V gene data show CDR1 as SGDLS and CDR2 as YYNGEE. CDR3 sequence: CASSGGGSDTQYF. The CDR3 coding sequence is TGTGCCAGCAGCGGTGGAGGATCAGATACGCAGTATTTT.

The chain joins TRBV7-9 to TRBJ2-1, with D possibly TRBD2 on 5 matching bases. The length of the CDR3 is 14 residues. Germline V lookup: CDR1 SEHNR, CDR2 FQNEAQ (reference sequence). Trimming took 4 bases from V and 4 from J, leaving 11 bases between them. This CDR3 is CASSYDYQYNEQFF. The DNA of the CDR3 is TGTGCCAGCAGCTACGACTACCAATACAATGAGCAGTTCTTC.

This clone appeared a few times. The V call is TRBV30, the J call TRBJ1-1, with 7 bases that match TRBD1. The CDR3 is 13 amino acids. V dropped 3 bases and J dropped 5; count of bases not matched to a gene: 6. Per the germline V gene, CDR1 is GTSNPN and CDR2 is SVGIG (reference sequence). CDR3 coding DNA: TGTGCCTGGAGCCGACAGGGAGTAACTGAAGCTTTCTTT. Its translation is CAWSRQGVTEAFF.

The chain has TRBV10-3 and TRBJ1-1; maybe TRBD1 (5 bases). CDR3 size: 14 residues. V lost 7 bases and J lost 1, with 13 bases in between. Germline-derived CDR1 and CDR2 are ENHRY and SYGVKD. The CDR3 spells CAINPGTANTEAFF. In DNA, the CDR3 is TGTGCCATCAACCCCGGGACGGCGAACACTGAAGCTTTCTTT.

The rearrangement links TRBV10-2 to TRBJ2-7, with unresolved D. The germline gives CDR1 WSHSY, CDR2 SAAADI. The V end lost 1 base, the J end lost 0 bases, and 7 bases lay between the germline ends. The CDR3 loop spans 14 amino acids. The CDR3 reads CASSEYRSSYEQYV. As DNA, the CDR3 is TGCGCCAGCAGTGAGTACAGAAGCTCCTACGAGCAGTACGTC.

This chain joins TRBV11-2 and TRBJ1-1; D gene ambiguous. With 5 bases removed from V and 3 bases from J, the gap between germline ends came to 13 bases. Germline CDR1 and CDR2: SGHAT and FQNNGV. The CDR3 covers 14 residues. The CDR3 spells CASSLGSWDTEAFF. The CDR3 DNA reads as TGTGCCAGCAGCCTAGGGTCGTGGGACACTGAAGCTTTCTTT.

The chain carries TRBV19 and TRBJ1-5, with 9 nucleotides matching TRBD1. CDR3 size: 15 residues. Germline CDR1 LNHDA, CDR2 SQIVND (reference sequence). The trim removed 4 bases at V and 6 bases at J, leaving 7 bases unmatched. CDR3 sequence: CASSTQTGGSQPQHF. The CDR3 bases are TGTGCCAGTAGTACCCAGACAGGGGGTTCTCAGCCCCAGCATTTT.

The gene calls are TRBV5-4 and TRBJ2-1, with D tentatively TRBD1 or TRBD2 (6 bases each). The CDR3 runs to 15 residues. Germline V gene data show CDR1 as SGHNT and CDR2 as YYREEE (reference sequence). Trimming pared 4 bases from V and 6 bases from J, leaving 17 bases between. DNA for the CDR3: TGTGCCAGCAGCCTGGGGGCGGGACCAGCCAATGAGCAGTTCTTC. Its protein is CASSLGAGPANEQFF.

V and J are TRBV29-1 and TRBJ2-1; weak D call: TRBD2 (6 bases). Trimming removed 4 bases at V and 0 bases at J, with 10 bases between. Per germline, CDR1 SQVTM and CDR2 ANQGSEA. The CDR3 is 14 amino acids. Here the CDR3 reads CSVVAGSSYNEQFF. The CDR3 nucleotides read TGCAGCGTTGTGGCCGGGAGCTCCTACAATGAGCAGTTCTTC.

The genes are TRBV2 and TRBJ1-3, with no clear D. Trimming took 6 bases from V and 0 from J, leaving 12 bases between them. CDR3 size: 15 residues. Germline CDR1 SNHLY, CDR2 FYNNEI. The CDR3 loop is CASRLTTLSGNTIYF. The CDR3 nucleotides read TGTGCCAGCAGGTTGACAACTCTCTCTGGAAACACCATATATTTT.

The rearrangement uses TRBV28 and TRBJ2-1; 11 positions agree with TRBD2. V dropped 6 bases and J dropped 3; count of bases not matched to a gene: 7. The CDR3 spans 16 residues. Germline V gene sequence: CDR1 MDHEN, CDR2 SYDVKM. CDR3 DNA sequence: TGTGCCAGCAGCCCCTCCGGGACTAGCGGCTACAATGAGCAGTTCTTC. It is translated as CASSPSGTSGYNEQFF.

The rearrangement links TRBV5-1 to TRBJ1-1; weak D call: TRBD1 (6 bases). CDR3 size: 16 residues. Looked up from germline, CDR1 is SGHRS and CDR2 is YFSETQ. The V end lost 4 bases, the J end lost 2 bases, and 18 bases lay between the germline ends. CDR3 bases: TGCGCCAGCAGCCCTGCCAAGACAGGCCCCAACACTGAAGCTTTCTTT. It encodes CASSPAKTGPNTEAFF.

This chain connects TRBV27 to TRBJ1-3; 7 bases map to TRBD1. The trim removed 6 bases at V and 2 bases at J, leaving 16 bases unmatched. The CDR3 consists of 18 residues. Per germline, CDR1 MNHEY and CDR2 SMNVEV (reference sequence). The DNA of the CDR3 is TGTGCCAGCAGCGAACTCTCTCATACAGGGGATCCTGGAAACACCATATATTTT. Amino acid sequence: CASSELSHTGDPGNTIYF.

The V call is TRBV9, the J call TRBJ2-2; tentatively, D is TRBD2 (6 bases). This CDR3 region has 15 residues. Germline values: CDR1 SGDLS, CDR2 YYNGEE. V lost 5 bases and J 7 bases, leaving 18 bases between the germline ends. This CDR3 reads CASRPRQQEGGELFF. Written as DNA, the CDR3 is TGTGCCAGCAGGCCCCGGCAGCAGGAGGGCGGGGAGCTGTTTTTT.

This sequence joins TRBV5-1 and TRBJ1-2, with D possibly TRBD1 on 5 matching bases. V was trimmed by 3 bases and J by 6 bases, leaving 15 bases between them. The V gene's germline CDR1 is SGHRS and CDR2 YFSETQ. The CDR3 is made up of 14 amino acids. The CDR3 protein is CASSWRGGDDGYTF. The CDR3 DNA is TGCGCCAGCAGCTGGCGGGGAGGGGACGATGGCTACACCTTC.

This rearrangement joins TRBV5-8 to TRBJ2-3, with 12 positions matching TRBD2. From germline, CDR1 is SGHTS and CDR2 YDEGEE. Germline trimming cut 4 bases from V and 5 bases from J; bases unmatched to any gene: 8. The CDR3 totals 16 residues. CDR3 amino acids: CASSRRTSGTGDTQYF. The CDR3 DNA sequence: TGTGCCAGCAGCCGAAGGACTAGCGGGACTGGAGATACGCAGTATTTT.